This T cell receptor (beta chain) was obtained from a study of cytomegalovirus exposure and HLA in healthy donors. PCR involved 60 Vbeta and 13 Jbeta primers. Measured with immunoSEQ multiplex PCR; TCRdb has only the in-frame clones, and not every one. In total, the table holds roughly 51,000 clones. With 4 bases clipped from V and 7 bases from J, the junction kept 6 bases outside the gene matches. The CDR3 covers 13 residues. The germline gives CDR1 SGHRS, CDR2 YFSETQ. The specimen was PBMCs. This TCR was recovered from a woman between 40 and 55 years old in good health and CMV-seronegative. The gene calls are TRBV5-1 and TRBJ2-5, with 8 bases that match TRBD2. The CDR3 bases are TGCGCCAGCAGCCCCGGGGGGGCAAGGACCCAGTACTTC. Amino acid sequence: CASSPGGARTQYF. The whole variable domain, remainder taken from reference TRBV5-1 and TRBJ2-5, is KAGVTQTPRYLIKTRGQQVTLSCSPISGHRSVSWYQQTPGQGLQFLFEYFSETQRNKGNFPGRFSGRQFSNSRSEMNVSTLELGDSALYLCASSPGGARTQYFGPGTRLLVL.